The 29 T cell receptor beta chains reported below all come from one sample, sequenced in a study of T cell responses to AZD1222 COVID-19 vaccine (dated by TCRdb to 2020 to 2022). Reading the label with the study, this specimen's time point is: baseline before first vaccination. Libraries were built with the immunoSEQ multiplex PCR assay. TCRdb re-hosts the immuneACCESS table, in-frame sequences only. Its copies lack some clones; in the studies checked, an unresolved V gene accounts for under half of them, and the cause for the rest is not known. The sample profile shows tens of thousands of clones; 90% of them were found once. The ten largest clones add up to about 5.2% of the sample. The sequencing used peripheral blood, collected on day 0 of AZD1222 vaccination. All receptors derive from an adult in good health.

The chain has TRBV24-1 and TRBJ1-3, with D possibly being TRBD1 (5 bases). V was pared by 9 bases and J by 2 bases, with 16 bases between. This CDR3 contains 15 residues. The V gene's germline CDR1 is KGHDR and CDR2 SFDVKD. The CDR3 loop is CATQAGNTPGNTIYF. CDR3 in DNA: TGTGCCACCCAAGCAGGGAATACGCCTGGAAACACCATATATTTT.

This rearrangement joins TRBV6-5 to TRBJ1-1, with TRBD1 matching 9 bases. Germline lookup yields CDR1 MNHEY and CDR2 SVGAGI. The length of the CDR3 is 13 residues. After removal of 8 bases from V and 4 bases from J, the junction contained 5 bases not matched to a gene. The CDR3 DNA is TGTGCCAGCCGAAGACAGGGGGGCACTGAAGCTTTCTTT. Its translation is CASRRQGGTEAFF.

The V call is TRBV5-4, the J call TRBJ2-5; D gene ambiguous. CDR3 size: 13 residues. V was clipped by 0 bases and J by 4 bases, with 7 bases between them. Germline CDR1 SGHNT, CDR2 YYREEE (reference sequence). CDR3 nucleotide sequence: TGTGCCAGCAGCTTGGTGCAGACAGAGACCCAGTACTTC. Protein product: CASSLVQTETQYF.

The J gene is TRBJ1-5, the V gene TRBV5-1, with 7 bases matching TRBD1. V lost 4 bases to trimming and J lost 2 bases; unmatched junction nucleotides: 6. CDR3 length equals 15 residues. Germline lookup yields CDR1 SGHRS and CDR2 YFSETQ. CDR3 sequence: CASSLDGQGNQPQHF. Written as DNA, the CDR3 is TGCGCCAGCAGCCTAGACGGACAGGGCAATCAGCCCCAGCATTTT.

The chain is built from TRBV28 and TRBJ1-5; D remains ambiguous. V was pared by 4 bases and J by 9 bases, with 13 bases between. Germline CDR1 is MDHEN and CDR2 is SYDVKM. The CDR3 has 13 amino acids. The CDR3 is CASSSGLARPQHF. CDR3 nucleotides: TGTGCCAGCAGTTCAGGACTGGCTCGGCCCCAGCATTTT.

J is TRBJ2-2 and V is TRBV29-1; TRBD1 might be the D (6 bases). Trimming removed 4 bases at V and 4 bases at J, with 10 bases between. Per the germline V gene, CDR1 is SQVTM and CDR2 is ANQGSEA. CDR3 length: 13 amino acids. The CDR3 coding sequence is TGCAGCGTTGGACAGGTATCCACCGGGGAGCTGTTTTTT. Residues: CSVGQVSTGELFF.

This rearrangement joins TRBV7-2 to TRBJ2-6; TRBD1 agrees at 7 bases. Germline V lookup: CDR1 SGHTA, CDR2 FQGNSA. V lost 0 bases and J lost 4; bases outside the gene matches: 3. CDR3 size: 16 residues. The CDR3 bases are TGTGCCAGCAGCTTAGCGACAGGGCCCGGGGCCAACGTCCTGACTTTC. It specifies CASSLATGPGANVLTF.

This clone occurred a few times. The rearrangement uses TRBV15 and TRBJ2-3; D is perhaps TRBD2 (6 bases). CDR3 size: 15 residues. Deletions cut 2 bases from V and 0 bases from J, with 9 bases between. CDR1 and CDR2 from the germline V gene are LNHNV and YYDKDF (reference sequence). Written as DNA, the CDR3 is TGTGCCACCAGCAGAAACGGGGGTAGCACAGATACGCAGTATTTT. It codes for CATSRNGGSTDTQYF.

The gene calls are TRBV19 and TRBJ1-3, with D maybe TRBD1 (5 bases). The germline V gene encodes CDR1 LNHDA and CDR2 SQIVND (reference sequence). V was shortened by 10 bases and J by 0 bases, with 19 bases between the two germline ends. The CDR3 sequence is 16 residues long. CDR3 loop: CATLHPRGDSGNTIYF. CDR3 sequence (DNA): TGTGCCACTCTACACCCTAGAGGGGACTCTGGAAACACCATATATTTT.

This clone was seen a single time. The chain has TRBV19 and TRBJ2-7; TRBD2 is a possible D gene (6 bases). Trimming pared 1 base from V and 5 bases from J, leaving 9 bases between. The CDR3 has 13 amino acids. Germline loops: CDR1 LNHDA, CDR2 SQIVND (reference sequence). The CDR3 protein is CASSIGGGNEQYF. The CDR3 DNA reads as TGTGCCAGTAGTATAGGCGGAGGGAACGAGCAGTACTTC.

The J gene is TRBJ2-3, the V gene TRBV5-8; D may correspond to TRBD1 or TRBD2 (5 bases each). Germline V gene sequence: CDR1 SGHTS, CDR2 YDEGEE. Deletions cut 0 bases from V and 0 bases from J, with 17 bases between. This CDR3 contains 18 residues. DNA for the CDR3: TGTGCCAGCAGCTTGGCCGGGATAAGGACAACCAGCACAGATACGCAGTATTTT. Amino acid sequence: CASSLAGIRTTSTDTQYF.

The V call is TRBV9, the J call TRBJ2-2; TRBD1 is a possible D gene (5 bases). CDR1 is SGDLS, CDR2 YYNGEE, per germline. V was clipped by 3 bases and J by 0 bases, with 6 bases between them. The length of the CDR3 is 14 residues. For the CDR3, the DNA is TGTGCCAGCAGCGGGGGCTCGAACACCGGGGAGCTGTTTTTT. The encoded protein is CASSGGSNTGELFF.

V is TRBV19 and J is TRBJ2-2, with 11 bases aligning to TRBD1. Germline values: CDR1 LNHDA, CDR2 SQIVND (reference sequence). The CDR3 runs 18 residues. V trimming: 4 bases; J trimming: 6 bases; junction bases outside the gene matches: 13. The CDR3 DNA follows: TGTGCCAGTAGTACCTTTGGACAGGGGGCGAAAAGGGCCGGGGAGCTGTTTTTT. It translates to CASSTFGQGAKRAGELFF.

The rearrangement joins TRBV3-1 (or the pseudogene TRBV3-2) to TRBJ1-6, with D possibly being TRBD1 (6 bases). This CDR3 has 11 residues. Germline assignment: CDR1 LGHDT and CDR2 YNNKEL (reference sequence). The ends were cut back, 2 bases at V and 14 bases at J, with 7 bases in the middle. The CDR3 spells CASSQTGSLHF. CDR3 DNA: TGTGCCAGCAGCCAAACAGGGTCCCTCCACTTT.

The chain couples TRBV28 to TRBJ2-7; 7 nucleotides match TRBD2. The junction had 5 bases not matched to a gene; V was cut back by 6 bases and J by 3 bases. CDR3 length equals 13 residues. CDR1 is MDHEN, CDR2 SYDVKM, per germline. The CDR3 here is CASSQGLLYEQYF. As DNA, the CDR3 is TGTGCCAGCAGCCAGGGACTACTCTACGAGCAGTACTTC.

The V and J genes are TRBV6-6 and TRBJ2-7; D gene ambiguous. Looked up from germline, CDR1 is MNHNY and CDR2 is SVGAGI (reference sequence). Between the trimmed V and J ends, which lost 3 bases and 9 bases, there was a span of 15 bases. The CDR3 is 13 amino acids. CDR3 nucleotide sequence: TGTGCCAGCAGTTATTCGGGCCCCCCGGGGCAGTACTTC. Encoded protein: CASSYSGPPGQYF.

This clone has only one observation. The chain recombines TRBV19 with TRBJ1-3, with D unclear. V was shortened by 5 bases and J by 1 base, with 12 bases between the two germline ends. This CDR3 spans 15 amino acids. Germline values: CDR1 LNHDA, CDR2 SQIVND (reference sequence). CDR3 amino acids: CASSLDGDSGNTIYF. The CDR3 DNA sequence: TGTGCCAGTAGTCTCGACGGGGATTCTGGAAACACCATATATTTT.

The chain is built from TRBV5-5 and TRBJ1-1, with D hard to call. V was clipped by 5 bases and J by 1 base, with 9 bases between them. The germline CDR1 and CDR2 sequences are SGHKS and YYEKEE (reference sequence). This CDR3 has 13 residues. CDR3 coding DNA: TGTGCCAGCAGGGGATCAGGGAACACTGAAGCTTTCTTT. Amino acids: CASRGSGNTEAFF.

The gene calls are TRBV28 and TRBJ2-7; 12 bases are shared with TRBD2. The J segment lost 7 bases and the V segment lost 2 bases, leaving 12 bases of the junction unmatched. This CDR3 comprises 17 residues. Germline-derived CDR1 and CDR2 are MDHEN and SYDVKM. In DNA, the CDR3 is TGTGCCAGCAGTTTACTAGCGGGGGGGCTCAACGCGCGGGAGCAGTACTTC. Translated, it gives CASSLLAGGLNAREQYF.

DNA for the CDR3: TGTGCCAGCAGCCAACCCCCGTGGACAGTTCGCTCTGGAAACACCATATATTTT. It specifies CASSQPPWTVRSGNTIYF. The V gene is TRBV3-1 (or the pseudogene TRBV3-2), the J gene TRBJ1-3, with D possibly being TRBD1 (6 bases). Germline loops: CDR1 LGHDT, CDR2 YNNKEL (reference sequence). CDR3 length: 18 residues. The V gene lost 2 bases and the J gene lost 0 bases, with 17 bases spanning the gap.

The gene calls are TRBV10-1 and TRBJ1-1, with D possibly being TRBD1 (6 bases). The CDR3 spans 14 residues. V was trimmed by 4 bases and J by 4 bases, leaving 13 bases between them. Germline CDR1 WNHNN, CDR2 SYGVQD (reference sequence). CDR3 loop: CASSVDSAGTEAFF. CDR3 DNA: TGCGCCAGCAGTGTGGACAGTGCGGGCACTGAAGCTTTCTTT.

This chain joins TRBV6-1 and TRBJ1-4; D is perhaps TRBD1 (6 bases). This CDR3 contains 15 residues. Trimming cost V 0 bases and J 8 bases, with 13 bases left between them. Germline CDR1 reads MNHNS; CDR2 reads SASEGT. CDR3 sequence reads: CASSEAGAGPEKLFF. CDR3 in DNA: TGTGCCAGCAGTGAAGCGGGGGCAGGGCCGGAAAAACTGTTTTTT.

The chain uses TRBV3-1 (or the pseudogene TRBV3-2) and TRBJ2-7; D might be TRBD1 or TRBD2, each matching 5 bases. CDR1 and CDR2 (germline): LGHDT, YNNKEL (reference sequence). Trimming removed 6 bases from V and 5 bases from J, with 14 bases in between. The CDR3 covers 13 residues. Here the CDR3 reads CASRRGEGHEQYF. In DNA, the CDR3 is TGTGCCAGCAGACGTGGCGAGGGGCACGAGCAGTACTTC.

The genes are TRBV18 and TRBJ2-7; the D call may be TRBD1 or TRBD2 (6 bases each). The CDR3 sequence is 14 residues long. Germline CDR1 is KGHSH and CDR2 is LQKENI. V was pared by 3 bases and J by 6 bases, with 15 bases between. CDR3 sequence (DNA): TGTGCCAGCTCACCTACGATGGGGGGCACCGAGCAGTACTTC. This translates into CASSPTMGGTEQYF.

This clone is a singleton in its sample. The V and J genes are TRBV27 and TRBJ1-2, with TRBD1 matching 7 bases. The junction had 2 bases not matched to a gene; V was cut back by 5 bases and J by 2 bases. This CDR3 is built from 13 residues. The germline V gene has CDR1 MNHEY and CDR2 SMNVEV (reference sequence). The CDR3 loop is CASSDRVNYGYTF. CDR3 sequence (DNA): TGTGCCAGCAGTGACAGGGTAAACTATGGCTACACCTTC.

The chain links TRBV9 to TRBJ2-4; either TRBD1 or TRBD2 may supply D (5 bases each). CDR1 and CDR2 from the germline V gene are SGDLS and YYNGEE. The CDR3 is 17 residues long. The V end lost 0 bases, the J end lost 0 bases, and 13 bases lay between the germline ends. CDR3 coding DNA: TGTGCCAGCAGCGTAGATGGGGACCTACTAGCCAAAAACATTCAGTACTTC. Translated, it gives CASSVDGDLLAKNIQYF.

J is TRBJ1-5 and V is TRBV18, with 7 bases identical to TRBD1. Germline loops: CDR1 KGHSH, CDR2 LQKENI. V shed 3 bases, J shed 2 bases, and the junction held 7 bases outside the gene matches. The CDR3 has 16 residues. The CDR3 DNA reads as TGTGCCAGCTCACCCAACGACAGGGCCGGCAATCAGCCCCAGCATTTT. Its protein is CASSPNDRAGNQPQHF.

The V and J genes are TRBV14 and TRBJ1-1; no clear D gene. Trimming removed 0 bases from V and 6 bases from J, with 17 bases in between. This CDR3 spans 16 amino acids. Looked up from germline, CDR1 is SGHDN and CDR2 is FVKESK. The CDR3: CASSQEVWARKAEAFF. The CDR3 DNA is TGTGCCAGCAGCCAAGAAGTCTGGGCCCGAAAGGCTGAAGCTTTCTTT.

The CDR3 region has the DNA TGTGCCAGCAGCTTATTGGGGACAGGGATCGGCGGTGGAAACACCATATATTTT. Translating it yields CASSLLGTGIGGGNTIYF. The genes are TRBV7-8 and TRBJ1-3; TRBD1 agrees at 9 bases. The CDR3 consists of 18 residues. The ends lost 2 bases at V and 3 bases at J; junction bases unmatched: 11. The V gene's germline CDR1 is SGHVS and CDR2 FQNEAQ.